The T cell receptor beta chain under discussion was sequenced for a study of T cells in narcolepsy (dated by TCRdb to between 2017 and 2018). For context, the study as a whole: Patients with narcolepsy type 1 or type 2 (NT1, NT2) and healthy control donors were enrolled in the study. The study sought autoreactive T cells targeting hypocretin neuron self-antigens (hypocretin, TRIB2) in narcolepsy patients, using TCR Vbeta sequencing to track clonotypes in blood and CSF.

Memory CD4+ T cells were sorted ex vivo from peripheral blood of narcolepsy patients and healthy controls for TCR Vbeta sequencing. The cysteine opens and the phenylalanine closes a CDR3 of 15 amino acids. Left in the record is the CDR3 DNA by itself, 45 bases read in frame from the first base. V and J lose 4 bases and 0 bases, and a span of 11 bases separates them. Based on the germline V gene, the CDR1 and CDR2 sequences are MNHNS and SASEGT. The receptor library was made with the immunoSEQ multiplex PCR assay. Sourced from immuneACCESS, this table was stored by TCRdb with only in-frame sequences that have V and J called. A share of the clones is absent; for the studies checked, an unresolved V gene accounts for under half, and the remainder has no known explanation. This sample comprises 28,000 or so clones, approximately 80% of them detected only once. The ten most abundant clones make up approximately 1.2% of the sample.

On the study overall, not on this receptor specifically: Plots that compared CSF and blood CD4+ T cell clonotypes from the same patient highlighted HCRT-specific and TRIB2-specific autoreactive clonotypes. According to the report, autoreactive clonotypes were detected serially in the blood of the same patients and of different patients, but not in healthy controls. Certain blood memory CD4+ repertoires from patients and controls had no sequences that matched autoreactive T cell clones. Patients and controls had comparable numbers of sequenced blood memory CD4+ clonotypes, averaging about 37,000 and 33,000, respectively.

As for this clone: This clone's antigen is unknown. No base quality values were provided; no much bigger clone lies one nucleotide off.

Material: CD45RA- memory CD4+ T cells from PBMCs. Reading the label with the study, this specimen's cell subset or site is: memory T cells sorted ex vivo from peripheral blood. The sequence joins TRBV6-1 to TRBJ2-3; the D gene is perhaps TRBD2, from 6 matching bases. This clonotype was obtained from a human donor with narcolepsy. CDR3 sequence: CASSAGLSSTDTQYF. In nucleotides, the sequence is TGTGCCAGCAGTGCGGGACTTTCTAGCACAGATACGCAGTATTTT.